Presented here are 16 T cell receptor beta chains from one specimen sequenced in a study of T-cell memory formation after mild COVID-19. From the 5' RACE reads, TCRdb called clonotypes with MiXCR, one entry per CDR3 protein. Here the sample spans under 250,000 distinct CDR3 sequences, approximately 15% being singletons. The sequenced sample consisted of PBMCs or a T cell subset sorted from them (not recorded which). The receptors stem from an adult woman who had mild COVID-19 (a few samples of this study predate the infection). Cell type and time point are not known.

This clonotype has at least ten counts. Here the CDR3 DNA reads TGTGCCAGCAGTGGGACGGGGATGGGCGAGCAGTACTTC. Translation gives CASSGTGMGEQYF. The V and J genes are TRBV12-3 or TRBV12-4 and TRBJ2-7; TRBD1 or TRBD2 may be the D gene (5 bases each). CDR3 length: 13 amino acids. V dropped 5 bases and J dropped 6 bases, with 14 bases sitting between them.

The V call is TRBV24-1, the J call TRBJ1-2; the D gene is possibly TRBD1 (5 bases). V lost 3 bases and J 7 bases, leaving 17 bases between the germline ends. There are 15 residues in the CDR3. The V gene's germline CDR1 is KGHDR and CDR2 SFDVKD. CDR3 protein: CATSDTLGAAGGYTF. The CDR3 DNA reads TGTGCCACCAGTGATACCCTAGGGGCAGCCGGTGGCTACACCTTC.

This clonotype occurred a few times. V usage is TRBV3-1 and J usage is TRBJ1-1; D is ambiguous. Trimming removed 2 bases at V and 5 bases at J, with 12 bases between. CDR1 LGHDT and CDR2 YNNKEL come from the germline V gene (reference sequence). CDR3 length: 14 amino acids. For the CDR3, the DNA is TGTGCCAGCAGCCAATGGACGGGCGTAACTGAAGCTTTCTTT. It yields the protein CASSQWTGVTEAFF.

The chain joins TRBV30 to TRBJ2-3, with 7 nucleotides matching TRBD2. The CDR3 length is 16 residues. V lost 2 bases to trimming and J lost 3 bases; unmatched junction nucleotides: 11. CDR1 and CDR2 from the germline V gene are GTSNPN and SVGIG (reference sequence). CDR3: CAWSPPQRDRTDTQYF. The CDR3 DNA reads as TGTGCCTGGAGTCCCCCCCAGCGGGATAGAACAGATACGCAGTATTTT.

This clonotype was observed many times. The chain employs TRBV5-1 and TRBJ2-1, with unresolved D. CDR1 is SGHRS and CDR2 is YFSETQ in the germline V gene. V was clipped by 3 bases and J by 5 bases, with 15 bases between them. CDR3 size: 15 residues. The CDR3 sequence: CASSSDIQEHNEQFF. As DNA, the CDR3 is TGCGCCAGCAGCTCCGATATCCAGGAACACAATGAGCAGTTCTTC.

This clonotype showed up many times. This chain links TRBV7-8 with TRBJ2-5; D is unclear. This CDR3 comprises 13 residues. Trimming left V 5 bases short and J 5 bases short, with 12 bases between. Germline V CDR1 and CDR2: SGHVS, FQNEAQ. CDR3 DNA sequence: TGTGCCAGCAGCCCACCGAGAGAGGAGACCCAGTACTTC. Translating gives CASSPPREETQYF.

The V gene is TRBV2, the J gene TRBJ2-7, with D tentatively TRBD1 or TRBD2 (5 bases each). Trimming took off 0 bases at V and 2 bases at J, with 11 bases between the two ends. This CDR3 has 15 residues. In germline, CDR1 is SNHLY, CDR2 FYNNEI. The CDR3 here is CASSEAGTAAYEQYF. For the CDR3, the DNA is TGTGCCAGCAGTGAAGCGGGGACGGCAGCCTACGAGCAGTACTTC.

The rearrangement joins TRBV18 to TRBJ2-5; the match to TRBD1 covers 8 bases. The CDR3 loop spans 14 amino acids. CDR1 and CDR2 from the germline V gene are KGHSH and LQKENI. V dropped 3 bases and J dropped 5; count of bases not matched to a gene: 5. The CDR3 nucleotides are TGTGCCAGCTCACCGCTGGACAGGGCCGAGACCCAGTACTTC. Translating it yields CASSPLDRAETQYF.

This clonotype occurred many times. CDR3 residues: CASRPYTGNQPQHF. The DNA of the CDR3 is TGTGCCAGCAGGCCGTACACAGGGAATCAGCCCCAGCATTTT. This sequence joins TRBV6-1 and TRBJ1-5, with a weak D call TRBD1 (6 bases). The length of the CDR3 is 14 residues. Trimming shortened V by 6 bases and J by 4 bases, and 13 bases separated the two germline ends. The germline V gene encodes CDR1 MNHNS and CDR2 SASEGT.

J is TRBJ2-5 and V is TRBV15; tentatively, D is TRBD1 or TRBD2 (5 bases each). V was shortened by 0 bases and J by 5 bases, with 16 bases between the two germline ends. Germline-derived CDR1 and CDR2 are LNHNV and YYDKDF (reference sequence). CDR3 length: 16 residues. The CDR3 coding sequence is TGTGCCACCAGCAGAGAACAGGTCGGGGTTGGGGAGACCCAGTACTTC. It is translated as CATSREQVGVGETQYF.

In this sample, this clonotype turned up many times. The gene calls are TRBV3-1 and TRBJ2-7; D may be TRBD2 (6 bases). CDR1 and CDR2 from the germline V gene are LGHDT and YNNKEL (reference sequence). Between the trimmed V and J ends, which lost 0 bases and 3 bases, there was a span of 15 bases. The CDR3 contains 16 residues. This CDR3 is CASSQDPLGTFYEQYF. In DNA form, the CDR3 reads TGTGCCAGCAGCCAAGATCCGCTCGGGACTTTCTACGAGCAGTACTTC.

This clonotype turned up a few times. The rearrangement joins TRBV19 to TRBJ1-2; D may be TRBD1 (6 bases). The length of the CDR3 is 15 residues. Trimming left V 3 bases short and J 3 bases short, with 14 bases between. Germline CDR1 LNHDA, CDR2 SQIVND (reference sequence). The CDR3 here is CASSMRHQGYYGYTF. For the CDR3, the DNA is TGTGCCAGTAGTATGAGACATCAGGGGTACTATGGCTACACCTTC. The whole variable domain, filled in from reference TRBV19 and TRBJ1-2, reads DGGITQSPKYLFRKEGQNVTLSCEQNLNHDAMYWYRQDPGQGLRLIYYSQIVNDFQKGDIAEGYSVSREKKESFPLTVTSAQKNPTAFYLCASSMRHQGYYGYTFGSGTRLTVV.

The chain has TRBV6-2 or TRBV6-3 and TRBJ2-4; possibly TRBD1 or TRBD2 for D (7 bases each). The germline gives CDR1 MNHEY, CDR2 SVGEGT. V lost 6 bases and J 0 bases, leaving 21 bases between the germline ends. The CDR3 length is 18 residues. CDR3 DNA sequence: TGTGCCAGCAGACCAGGGACGACAGGGAGGGTAGCCAAAAACATTCAGTACTTC. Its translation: CASRPGTTGRVAKNIQYF.

CDR3: CASSHHGRVPPNYGYTF. Written as DNA, the CDR3 is TGTGCCAGCAGCCATCATGGCAGGGTACCGCCTAACTATGGCTACACCTTC. V is TRBV9 and J is TRBJ1-2; D might be TRBD1 (5 bases). Germline loops: CDR1 SGDLS, CDR2 YYNGEE. CDR3 length: 17 amino acids. The V end lost 4 bases, the J end lost 0 bases, and 19 bases lay between the germline ends.

The CDR3 DNA sequence: TGTGCCAGCAGCTCATCTAGCGGCCAAGAGACCCAGTACTTC. Its protein is CASSSSSGQETQYF. The chain carries TRBV11-2 and TRBJ2-5; 7 nucleotides line up with TRBD2. CDR1 is SGHAT and CDR2 is FQNNGV in the germline V gene. This CDR3 has 14 residues. The J segment lost 1 base and the V segment lost 4 bases, leaving 3 bases of the junction unmatched.

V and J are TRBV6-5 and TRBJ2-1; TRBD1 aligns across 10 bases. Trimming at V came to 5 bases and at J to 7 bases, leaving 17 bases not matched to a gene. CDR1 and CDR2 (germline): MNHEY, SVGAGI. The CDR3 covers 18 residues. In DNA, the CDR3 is TGTGCCAGCAGTCGCGTACCCACCGGGACAGGGGCGAAGAATGAGCAGTTCTTC. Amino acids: CASSRVPTGTGAKNEQFF.